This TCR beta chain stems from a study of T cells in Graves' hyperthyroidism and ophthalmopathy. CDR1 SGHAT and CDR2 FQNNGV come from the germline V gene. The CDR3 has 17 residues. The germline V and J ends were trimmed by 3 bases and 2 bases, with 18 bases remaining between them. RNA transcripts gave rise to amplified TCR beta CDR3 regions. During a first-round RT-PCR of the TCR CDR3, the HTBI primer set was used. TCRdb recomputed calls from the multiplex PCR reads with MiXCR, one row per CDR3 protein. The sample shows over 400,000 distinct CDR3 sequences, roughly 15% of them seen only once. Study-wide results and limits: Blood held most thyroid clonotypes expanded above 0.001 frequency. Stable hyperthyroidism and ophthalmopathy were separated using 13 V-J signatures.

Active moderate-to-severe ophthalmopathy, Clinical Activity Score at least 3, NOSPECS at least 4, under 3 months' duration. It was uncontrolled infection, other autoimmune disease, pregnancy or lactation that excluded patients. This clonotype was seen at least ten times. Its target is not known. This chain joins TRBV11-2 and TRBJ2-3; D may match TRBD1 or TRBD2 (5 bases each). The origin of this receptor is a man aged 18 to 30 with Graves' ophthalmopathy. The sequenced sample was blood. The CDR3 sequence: CASSFTGLRGSTDTQYF. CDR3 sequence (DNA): TGTGCCAGCAGCTTCACGGGGCTTCGAGGGTCCACAGATACGCAGTATTTT.